The T cell receptor (beta chain) described here comes from a study of cytomegalovirus exposure and HLA in healthy donors. The PCR had 60 Vbeta and 13 Jbeta primers. Clones were sequenced by immunoSEQ multiplex PCR, and TCRdb holds only the in-frame ones, with some missing. The sample consists of more than 150,000 clones, 78% of them appearing once. Notes on the study in general: In all likelihood, a cluster of highly shared sequence variants was a sequencing artifact.

This CDR3 has 18 residues. CDR1 and CDR2 from the germline V gene are SGHTA and FQGNSA. Trimming removed 6 bases from V and 2 bases from J; junction bases left unmatched: 16. On this clone: Its cognate antigen is unknown.

The sequence was obtained from a middle-aged woman in good health and CMV-seropositive. This chain links TRBV7-2 with TRBJ2-3, with TRBD2 matching 8 bases. Sequencing input: PBMCs. CDR3 sequence reads: CASRRGASGYIFTDTQYF. CDR3 nucleotide sequence: TGTGCCAGCAGACGTGGGGCTAGCGGGTACATATTCACAGATACGCAGTATTTT.